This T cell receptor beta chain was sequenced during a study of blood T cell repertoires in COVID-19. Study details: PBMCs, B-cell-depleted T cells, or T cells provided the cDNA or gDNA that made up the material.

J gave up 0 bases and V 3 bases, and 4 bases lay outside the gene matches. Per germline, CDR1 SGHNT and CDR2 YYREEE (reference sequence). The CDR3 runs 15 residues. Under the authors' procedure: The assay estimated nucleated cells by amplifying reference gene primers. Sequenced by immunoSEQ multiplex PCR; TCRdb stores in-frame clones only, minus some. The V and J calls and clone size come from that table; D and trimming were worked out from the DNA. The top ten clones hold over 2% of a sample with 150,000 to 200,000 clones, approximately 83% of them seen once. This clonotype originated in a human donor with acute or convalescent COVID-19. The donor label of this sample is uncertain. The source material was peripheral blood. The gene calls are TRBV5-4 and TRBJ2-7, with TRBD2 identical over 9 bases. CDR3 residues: CASSSGLALSYEQYF. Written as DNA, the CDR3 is TGTGCCAGCAGCTCGGGACTAGCTCTCTCCTACGAGCAGTACTTC.